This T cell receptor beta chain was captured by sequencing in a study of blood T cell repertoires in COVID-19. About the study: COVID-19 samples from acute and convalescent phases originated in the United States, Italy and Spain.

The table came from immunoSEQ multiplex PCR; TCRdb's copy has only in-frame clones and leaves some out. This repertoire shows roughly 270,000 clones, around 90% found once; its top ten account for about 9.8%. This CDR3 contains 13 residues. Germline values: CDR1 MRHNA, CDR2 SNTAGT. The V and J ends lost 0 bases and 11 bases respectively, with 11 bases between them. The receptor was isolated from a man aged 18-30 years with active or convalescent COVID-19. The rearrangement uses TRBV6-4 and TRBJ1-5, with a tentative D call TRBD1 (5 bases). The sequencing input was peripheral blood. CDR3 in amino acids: CASSDSIGGAQHF. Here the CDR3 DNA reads TGTGCCAGCAGTGACTCGATTGGGGGGGCCCAGCATTTT.